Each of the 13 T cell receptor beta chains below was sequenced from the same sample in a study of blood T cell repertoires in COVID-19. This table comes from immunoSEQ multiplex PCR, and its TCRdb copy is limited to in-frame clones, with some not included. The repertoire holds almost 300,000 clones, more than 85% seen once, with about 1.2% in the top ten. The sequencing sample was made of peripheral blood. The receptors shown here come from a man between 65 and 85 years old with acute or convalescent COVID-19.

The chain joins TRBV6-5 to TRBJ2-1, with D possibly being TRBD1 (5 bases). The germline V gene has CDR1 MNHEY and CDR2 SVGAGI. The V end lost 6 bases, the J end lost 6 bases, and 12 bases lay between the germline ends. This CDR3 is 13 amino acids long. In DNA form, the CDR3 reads TGTGCCAGCAGGATAGACAGCCCCAATGAGCAGTTCTTC. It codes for CASRIDSPNEQFF.

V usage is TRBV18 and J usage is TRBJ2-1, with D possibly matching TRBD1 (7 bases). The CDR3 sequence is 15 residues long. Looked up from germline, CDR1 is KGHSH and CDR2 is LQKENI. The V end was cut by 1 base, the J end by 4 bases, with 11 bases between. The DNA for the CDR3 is TGTGCCAGCTCACCACGGCAGGGGGGTTACAATGAGCAGTTCTTC. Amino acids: CASSPRQGGYNEQFF.

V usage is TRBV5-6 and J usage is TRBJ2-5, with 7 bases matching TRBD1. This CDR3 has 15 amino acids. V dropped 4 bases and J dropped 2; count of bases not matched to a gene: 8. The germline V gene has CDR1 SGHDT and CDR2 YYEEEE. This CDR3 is CASSRSPGQQETQYF. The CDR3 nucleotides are TGTGCCAGCAGCAGATCGCCGGGACAGCAAGAGACCCAGTACTTC.

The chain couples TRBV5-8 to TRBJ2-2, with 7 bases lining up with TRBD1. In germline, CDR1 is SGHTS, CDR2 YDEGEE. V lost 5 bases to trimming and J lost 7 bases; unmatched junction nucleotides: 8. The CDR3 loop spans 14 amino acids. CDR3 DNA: TGTGCCAGCAGGTTACAGGGGTCCAACGGGGAGCTGTTTTTT. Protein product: CASRLQGSNGELFF.

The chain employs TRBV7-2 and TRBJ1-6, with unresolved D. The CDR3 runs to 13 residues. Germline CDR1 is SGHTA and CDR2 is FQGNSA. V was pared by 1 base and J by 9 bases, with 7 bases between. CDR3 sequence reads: CASSLDSFSPLHF. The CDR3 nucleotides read TGTGCCAGCAGCTTAGATAGCTTTTCACCCCTCCACTTT.

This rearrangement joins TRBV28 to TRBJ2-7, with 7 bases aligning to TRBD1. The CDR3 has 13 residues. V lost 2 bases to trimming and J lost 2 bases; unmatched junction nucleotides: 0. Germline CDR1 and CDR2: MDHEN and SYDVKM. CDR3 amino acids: CASSLTGAYEQYF. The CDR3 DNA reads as TGTGCCAGCAGTTTAACAGGGGCCTACGAGCAGTACTTC.

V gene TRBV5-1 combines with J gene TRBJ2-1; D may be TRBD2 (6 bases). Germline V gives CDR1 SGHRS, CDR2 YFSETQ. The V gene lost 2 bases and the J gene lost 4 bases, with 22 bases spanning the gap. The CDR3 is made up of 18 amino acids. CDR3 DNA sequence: TGCGCCAGCAGCTTCTCCCGGGTCCTTATAGCGGAGTACAATGAGCAGTTCTTC. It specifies CASSFSRVLIAEYNEQFF.

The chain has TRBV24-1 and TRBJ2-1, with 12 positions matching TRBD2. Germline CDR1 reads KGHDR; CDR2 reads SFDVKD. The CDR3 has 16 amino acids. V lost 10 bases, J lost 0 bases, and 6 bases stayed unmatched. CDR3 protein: CATSGLAGHSYNEQFF. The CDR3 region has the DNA TGTGCCACGAGCGGACTAGCGGGACACTCCTACAATGAGCAGTTCTTC.

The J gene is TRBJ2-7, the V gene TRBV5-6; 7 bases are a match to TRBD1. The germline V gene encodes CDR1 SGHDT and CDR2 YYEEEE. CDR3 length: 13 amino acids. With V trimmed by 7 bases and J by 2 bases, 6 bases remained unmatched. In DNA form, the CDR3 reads TGTGCCAGCGCCGGGACAGATCCCTACGAGCAGTACTTC. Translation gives CASAGTDPYEQYF.

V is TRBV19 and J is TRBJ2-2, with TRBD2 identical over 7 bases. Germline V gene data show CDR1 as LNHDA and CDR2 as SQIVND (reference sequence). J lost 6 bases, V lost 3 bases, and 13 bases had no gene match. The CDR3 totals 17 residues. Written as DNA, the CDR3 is TGTGCCAGTAGTATCACCGGAAGGGCGGGGGACCCCGGGGAGCTGTTTTTT. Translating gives CASSITGRAGDPGELFF.

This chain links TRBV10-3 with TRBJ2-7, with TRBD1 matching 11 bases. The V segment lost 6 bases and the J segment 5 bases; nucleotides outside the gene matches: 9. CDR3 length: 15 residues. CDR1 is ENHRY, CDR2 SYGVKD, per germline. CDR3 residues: CAIRKPGQGVNEQYF. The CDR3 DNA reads TGTGCCATCAGAAAGCCGGGACAGGGGGTAAACGAGCAGTACTTC.

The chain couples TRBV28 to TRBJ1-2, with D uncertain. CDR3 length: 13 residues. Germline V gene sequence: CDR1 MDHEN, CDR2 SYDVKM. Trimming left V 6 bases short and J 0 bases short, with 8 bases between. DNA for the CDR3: TGTGCCAGCAGGAAGCGGACTAACTATGGCTACACCTTC. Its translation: CASRKRTNYGYTF.

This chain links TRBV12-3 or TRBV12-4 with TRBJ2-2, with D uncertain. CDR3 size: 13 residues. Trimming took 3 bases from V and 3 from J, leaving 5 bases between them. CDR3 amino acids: CASSLADTGELFF. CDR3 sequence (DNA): TGTGCCAGCAGTTTGGCGGACACCGGGGAGCTGTTTTTT.